Below, 6 T cell receptor beta chains from the same sample are listed, as sequenced in a study of blood T cell repertoires in COVID-19. TCRdb keeps only in-frame clones here, not all; method: immunoSEQ multiplex PCR. The sample records roughly 57,000 clones, about 89% being singletons. Sequenced input: peripheral blood. These receptors came from a man aged 60 to 75 with active or convalescent COVID-19.

The rearrangement uses TRBV6-1 and TRBJ1-3, with unresolved D. Per the germline V gene, CDR1 is MNHNS and CDR2 is SASEGT. The CDR3 extends over 19 amino acids. The ends were cut back, 0 bases at V and 1 base at J, with 19 bases in the middle. The CDR3 DNA reads TGTGCCAGCAGTGAAGCGCTTCTTGGGCAGGCCGGTTCTGGAAACACCATATATTTT. The encoded protein is CASSEALLGQAGSGNTIYF.

V and J are TRBV7-2 and TRBJ1-2, with TRBD1 as a possible D gene (6 bases). Deletions cut 3 bases from V and 4 bases from J, with 15 bases between. The germline V gene encodes CDR1 SGHTA and CDR2 FQGNSA. CDR3 length equals 15 residues. CDR3 nucleotide sequence: TGTGCCAGCAGCTTCAGGGAGGGGACACGCTATGGCTACACCTTC. Translation: CASSFREGTRYGYTF.

CDR3 residues: CASSTSGGNTEAFF. CDR3 coding DNA: TGCGCCAGCAGCACCTCAGGGGGGAACACTGAAGCTTTCTTT. The V gene is TRBV5-1, the J gene TRBJ1-1; TRBD1 matches at 7 bases. This CDR3 is built from 14 residues. Trimming took 4 bases from V and 1 from J; bases not matched to a gene: 4. The germline V gene has CDR1 SGHRS and CDR2 YFSETQ.

V is TRBV14 and J is TRBJ2-7; a weak D match, TRBD1 (5 bases). V dropped 1 base and J dropped 4 bases, with 14 bases sitting between them. Germline loops: CDR1 SGHDN, CDR2 FVKESK. The CDR3 is made up of 15 amino acids. DNA for the CDR3: TGTGCCAGCAGCCAAGGAACGCCGAAGGGGTACGAGCAGTACTTC. Residues: CASSQGTPKGYEQYF.

The rearrangement joins TRBV5-1 to TRBJ2-1; 16 bases fit TRBD2. The J segment lost 9 bases and the V segment lost 4 bases, leaving 13 bases of the junction unmatched. The CDR3 totals 18 residues. The germline V gene has CDR1 SGHRS and CDR2 YFSETQ. The CDR3 here is CASSPGTSGGARIGEQFF. The DNA for the CDR3 is TGCGCCAGCAGCCCGGGGACTAGCGGGGGGGCCCGTATTGGTGAGCAGTTCTTC.

The rearrangement uses TRBV5-4 and TRBJ1-1; D may be TRBD1 (6 bases). This CDR3 contains 18 residues. V dropped 4 bases and J dropped 0 bases, with 22 bases sitting between them. Germline V gives CDR1 SGHNT, CDR2 YYREEE (reference sequence). CDR3 sequence (DNA): TGTGCCAGCAGCCCAGCCGGGTCTATGGGGGCAATGAACACTGAAGCTTTCTTT. Its translation: CASSPAGSMGAMNTEAFF.